This T cell receptor beta chain was identified in a study of PD-1 blockade in classical Hodgkin lymphoma (dated by TCRdb to the early 2020s). Concerning the study at large: Nivolumab dosing was 3 mg/kg intravenously every 2 weeks, continuing until either disease progression or unacceptable toxicity. To define a peripheral blood immune signature of response to PD-1 blockade in classical Hodgkin lymphoma, the study combined TCR beta sequencing with CyTOF.

Genomic DNA was extracted with the Qiagen DNeasy kit from unsorted PBMCs and from negatively selected CD4+ and CD8+ fractions. TCR beta CDR3 regions were amplified by immunoSEQ multiplex PCR using primers annealing to V and J segments. A synthetic immune receptor repertoire was used to minimize amplification bias, and any residual bias was removed computationally once sequencing was done. The authors' pipeline ran thus. Custom Python scripts were used to quantify repertoire diversity as the Shannon entropy index. Unsorted, CD4+ and CD8+ repertoires were analyzed separately, except for combined analyses in which CD4+ and CD8+ sequences were merged in silico. A clone counted as expanded when the clone's frequency after treatment rose at least 2-fold relative to C1D1, and clones undetected at baseline were given a pseudocount of 0.5. Clones with 0 or 1 copy at C1D1 were defined as singleton clones, while clones with 2 or more copies were defined as non-singleton clones. Clones expanded in unsorted samples were labelled as CD4+, CD8+ or unknown by matching protein sequences in sorted samples from the same patient. Diversity changes from C1D1 to C4D1 were tested in paired samples using Wilcoxon tests. Here the immuneACCESS table is served through TCRdb, limited to in-frame sequences with V and J called. Missing clones are a known gap in these copies; in checked studies unresolved V genes cover under half, and the rest lacks a known reason. Clonal size and the V and J genes are those of that table, whereas D and trimming came from the DNA. In all, the sample holds 34,000 or so clones, and 80% to 95% of those were seen once. The top ten clonotypes cover 0.3% of the sample.

As concerns this clone: Its antigen remains undetermined. Base qualities are missing; no much larger clone stands one base away.

Study-level results and caveats: The study covered only a single clinical trial cohort, and the causes of the repertoire differences, possibly disease activity or prior therapy, were still not defined. Newly diagnosed patients were reported to have lower baseline TCR diversity than healthy donors, and relapsed/refractory patients were reported to have lower baseline TCR diversity still. Among trial patients, those achieving complete response had baseline diversity similar to that of newly diagnosed patients, while diversity was significantly lower in partial responders and progressors. A significant rise by C4D1 was seen in CD4+ but not CD8+ TCR diversity (p=0.0027 vs p=0.16), with the rise being most apparent in complete responders (p=0.02). Diversity was lower in patients who began nivolumab less than 1 year after ASCT, so these patients were left out of later analyses to avoid confounding by immune reconstitution.

The label giving this sample's time point can be read as: cycle 4 day 1 (C4D1), after 6 weeks of nivolumab. Every trial patient had relapsed following autologous stem cell transplantation, and prior brentuximab vedotin exposure was what differed among cohorts A, B and C. Magnetic negative selection with a Miltenyi CD4+ T cell isolation kit was used to purify CD4+ T cells from thawed PBMCs. The trial cohort was composed of about 54 patients with relapsed/refractory classical Hodgkin lymphoma, for whom complete response, partial response or progressive disease was recorded as best overall response. In the multi-cohort phase II CheckMate 205 trial, trial patients received single-agent nivolumab. An independent review committee assessed best overall response by applying the 2007 International Working Group response criteria. Trial PBMCs were collected immediately before nivolumab initiation (C1D1) and during therapy at cycle 2 day 1 and cycle 4 day 1. After peripheral blood was drawn into 8 mL Vacutainer Cell Preparation Tubes, PBMCs were isolated by centrifugation and then cryopreserved. Purified CD4+ and CD8+ fractions were generated only in cases for which an additional PBMC sample was available. Magnetically labelled cells were removed on LS columns in a quadroMACS separator, and the flow-through was collected as the purified fraction.

There are 13 amino acids in the CDR3, from cysteine to phenylalanine inclusive. Of all the DNA, just the CDR3 is kept, 39 bases in frame from base 1. V sheds 5 bases and J sheds 6 bases, leaving 13 bases between their ends. CDR1 and CDR2, looked up from the germline V gene, are SGHTA and FQGNSA. This chain is built from TRBV7-2 and TRBJ2-5; no D gene call is confident. The clonotype originates from a human donor with classical Hodgkin lymphoma. Specimen: CD4+ T cells from blood, collected before the fourth cycle of nivolumab. The nucleotides read TGTGCCAGCAGCCCGGCGGTGGTAAAGACCCAGTACTTC. This encodes CASSPAVVKTQYF.